This TCR beta chain was sequenced during a study of Ad26.COV2.S vaccination and SARS-CoV-2 variants. V dropped 4 bases and J dropped 0 bases, with 13 bases sitting between them. Germline CDR1 and CDR2: SNHLY and FYNNEI. The CDR3 extends over 16 amino acids. Notes on the study in general: Reported findings describe substantial breadth in spike-specific CD8+ and CD4+ T cell responses following vaccination. Recipients of vaccine and of placebo showed similar breadth of their non-spike TCR repertoires.

This clone was observed a few times. Antigen unknown. Profiled with immunoSEQ multiplex PCR; TCRdb holds only in-frame clones, not every one. The top ten hold less than 4% of the sample, which has some 420,000 clones, over 75% seen once. The treatment denotes: approximately 18 received Ad26.COV2.S at low or high dose, single or two shots; several received placebo; per-sample allocation not given. Specimens were obtained on day 63 following the first vaccine or placebo injection. This adult donor, from Boston, was 18-55 years old. Ad26 vector vaccine expressed Wuhan-strain SARS-CoV-2 spike. The chain carries TRBV2 and TRBJ1-5; no clear D. Sequencing used peripheral blood, obtained in a trial of Ad26.COV2.S vaccine versus placebo. The TCR sequence derives from a person between 18 and 60 years old who received the Ad26.COV2.S COVID-19 vaccine or a placebo. The CDR3 protein is CASSGGAGSSNQPQHF. CDR3 sequence (DNA): TGTGCCAGCAGTGGGGGAGCGGGGTCTAGCAATCAGCCCCAGCATTTT.